These 21 T cell receptor delta chains came from one sample sequenced in a study of gamma-delta T cells after stem cell transplantation. TCRdb reanalysed the RT-PCR reads with CATT. The repertoire includes 2,600 or so delta-chain clones, about 1.4% of them detected once, and about 40% sits in the top ten. Sequencing was carried out using gamma-delta T cells. The source of these receptors is a human donor. It is not recorded whose cells these are; they may come from a transplant donor.

A remark on this clone: A far larger clone is off by one base, so a read error is likely. Other DNA sequences in this specimen translate into the identical CDR3. The chain links TRDV2 to TRDJ1; D is uncertain. The CDR3 loop spans 15 amino acids. The V gene lost 6 bases and the J gene lost 4 bases, with 20 bases spanning the gap. Germline loops: CDR1 GEAIGNYY, CDR2 EKD. The CDR3 spells CACLNLLENRDKLIF. The CDR3 DNA is TGTGCCTGTCTAAATTTGCTGGAGAACCGCGATAAACTCATCTTT.

The V and J genes are TRDV1 and TRDJ1; TRDD3 matches at 10 bases. Germline V lookup: CDR1 TSWWSYY, CDR2 QGS. The ends lost 2 bases at V and 0 bases at J; junction bases unmatched: 18. The CDR3 runs to 21 residues. DNA of the CDR3: TGTGCTCTTGGGGAAATCGACTACTTTGGGCTGGGGGATAAGTACACCGATAAACTCATCTTT. Protein product: CALGEIDYFGLGDKYTDKLIF.

On this clone itself: Since a far larger clone is one base different, this is likely a read error. This sample includes further DNA sequences coding for the same CDR3. The V gene is TRDV2, the J gene TRDJ3, with 8 positions matching TRDD3. CDR3 length: 19 amino acids. CDR1 is GEAIGNYY, CDR2 EKD, per germline. In DNA form, the CDR3 reads TGTGCCTGTGACACCGCTGGGGGAACGAGCTCCTGGGACACCCGACAGATGTTCTTC. Its translation is CACDTAGGTSSWDTRQMFF.

In regard to this clone: This may arise from a read error, as a much more abundant clone is one base away. The rearrangement uses TRDV2 and TRDJ3; 8 bases are shared with TRDD3. From germline, CDR1 is GEAIGNYY and CDR2 EKD. The CDR3 length is 19 residues. CDR3 coding DNA: TGTGCCTGTGACACCGGGGGATATCAGAGCTCCCGGGACACCCGACAGATGTTTTTC. This gives the protein CACDTGGYQSSRDTRQMFF.

In regard to this clone: A read error likely explains why the TCRdb protein, taken from a much larger clone, differs from this DNA's translation at residue 4; the protein shown is translated from the DNA. The chain carries TRDV1 and TRDJ1; no clear D. There are 22 residues in the CDR3. Germline assignment: CDR1 TSWWSYY and CDR2 QGS. The CDR3 DNA reads as TGTGCTCTTAGGGACTTACGGCTGGTTTGGTTTGACACTCCCGACTACACCGATAAACTCATCTTT. Amino acid sequence: CALRDLRLVWFDTPDYTDKLIF.

In this sample, this clone is medium-sized. This same CDR3 is encoded by further DNA sequences in the sample. J is TRDJ1 and V is TRDV2, with 9 bases that match TRDD3. This CDR3 spans 20 amino acids. V lost 3 bases and J lost 0; bases outside the gene matches: 19. Per the germline V gene, CDR1 is GEAIGNYY and CDR2 is EKD. The CDR3 coding sequence is TGTGCCTGTGACCCTCTCTTTGAAGGGGGATACCCACGGTACACCGATAAACTCATCTTT. Protein sequence: CACDPLFEGGYPRYTDKLIF.

By its share, this clone is medium-sized. Other nucleotide sequences in the sample specify the same CDR3. The chain uses TRDV2 and TRDJ1; D is perhaps TRDD3 (5 bases). This CDR3 comprises 17 residues. Germline loops: CDR1 GEAIGNYY, CDR2 EKD. Trimming cost V 0 bases and J 0 bases, with 16 bases left between them. CDR3 nucleotide sequence: TGTGCCTGTGACACCGTAACTGCTGGGAGGTACACCGATAAACTCATCTTT. It specifies CACDTVTAGRYTDKLIF.

This clone was counted between two and nine times. The genes are TRDV2 and TRDJ1, with TRDD3 identical over 11 bases. Losses at the gene ends were 0 bases for V and 4 bases for J; bases not matched to a gene: 12. The V gene's germline CDR1 is GEAIGNYY and CDR2 EKD. The CDR3 has 18 amino acids. As DNA, the CDR3 is TGTGCCTGTGACACCTTGGGGGATACGCCGTGGGGCTACGATAAACTCATCTTT. Translation: CACDTLGDTPWGYDKLIF.

Turning to this clone: TCRdb's protein, taken from a much larger clone, differs from this DNA's translation at residue 18, likely owing to a read error; the protein displayed comes from the DNA. V and J are TRDV3 and TRDJ1; D is perhaps TRDD3 (9 bases). CDR1 and CDR2 from the germline V gene are TVYSNPD and GDNSRS (reference sequence). The CDR3 length is 21 residues. CDR3 bases: TGTGCCTCTGTCTACCTTCCTAAACCGGACTGGGGGACCGTGTACACCGATGAACTCATCTTT. It yields the protein CASVYLPKPDWGTVYTDELIF.

This clone was seen only a few times. This chain joins TRDV2 and TRDJ1, with 8 bases aligning to TRDD3. In germline, CDR1 is GEAIGNYY, CDR2 EKD. V lost 3 bases to trimming and J lost 0 bases; unmatched junction nucleotides: 8. The CDR3 runs 16 residues. CDR3 protein: CACDGLVLGDTDKLIF. The CDR3, as DNA: TGTGCCTGTGACGGCTTAGTACTGGGGGACACCGATAAACTCATCTTT.

This clone rates as medium-sized. At the DNA level, this CDR3 is encoded by other sequences in the same sample as well. V is TRDV2 and J is TRDJ1, with TRDD3 matching 7 bases. In germline, CDR1 is GEAIGNYY, CDR2 EKD. The ends lost 1 base at V and 0 bases at J; junction bases unmatched: 22. This CDR3 contains 21 residues. CDR3 DNA sequence: TGTGCCTGTGACACGTTATATTCCAACGGGGGGATTGATACCGACACCGATAAACTCATCTTT. Translation gives CACDTLYSNGGIDTDTDKLIF.

By share of the sample, this clone is medium-sized. Within the sample, other DNA sequences also encode this same CDR3. This chain links TRDV2 with TRDJ1; 9 bases agree with TRDD3. The germline CDR1 and CDR2 sequences are GEAIGNYY and EKD. Unmatched junction bases numbered 10, after V lost 0 bases and J lost 0 bases. The CDR3 spans 18 residues. CDR3 residues: CACDTITGGTQYTDKLIF. For the CDR3, the DNA is TGTGCCTGTGACACCATCACTGGGGGAACCCAGTACACCGATAAACTCATCTTT.

This clone is classed as medium-sized (0.01 to 0.1%). The sample carries other DNA sequences with the same CDR3. The chain combines TRDV1 with TRDJ1; TRDD3 aligns across 11 bases. CDR1 is TSWWSYY and CDR2 is QGS in the germline V gene. The CDR3 consists of 23 residues. Unmatched junction bases numbered 24, after V lost 1 base and J lost 2 bases. The CDR3 bases are TGTGCTCTTGGGGAACCCACCCCCCTCGGAGGTACTCTGGGGGATACAAGTACCGATAAACTCATCTTT. Translation gives CALGEPTPLGGTLGDTSTDKLIF.

The sample holds a few counts of this clone. TCRdb records a much larger clone's protein for this DNA, with a difference at residue 11 that likely arises from a read error; the protein given is the translation of the DNA. The chain employs TRDV2 and TRDJ2, with 9 bases that match TRDD3. Germline lookup yields CDR1 GEAIGNYY and CDR2 EKD. J was trimmed by 6 bases and V by 3 bases; bases with no gene match: 10. CDR3 length: 16 amino acids. The CDR3 region has the DNA TGTGCCTGTGACCCCTTACTGGGGGACTTGGCAGCACAACTCTTCTTT. This gives the protein CACDPLLGDLAAQLFF.

This clone was seen more than once but under ten times. This likely came from a read error, as a far larger clone is one base away. This sequence joins TRDV2 and TRDJ1, with 8 nucleotides matching TRDD3. V lost 5 bases to trimming and J lost 5 bases; unmatched junction nucleotides: 18. CDR3 length: 17 amino acids. Per the germline V gene, CDR1 is GEAIGNYY and CDR2 is EKD. The CDR3 region has the DNA TGTGCCTGTGGCACGGCTGGGGGAGGCGGCGAGCGGGATAAACTCATCTTT. This sequence encodes CACGTAGGGGERDKLIF.

In this sample, this clone turned up a few times. This chain joins TRDV2 and TRDJ1; TRDD3 matches at 13 bases. Germline CDR1 reads GEAIGNYY; CDR2 reads EKD. The CDR3 is 22 amino acids. Trimming removed 0 bases from V and 0 bases from J; junction bases left unmatched: 18. The CDR3 region is CACDTVGLSTGGYASDTDKLIF. The CDR3, as DNA: TGTGCCTGTGACACCGTAGGACTCAGTACTGGGGGATACGCGAGTGACACCGATAAACTCATCTTT.

This clone has just a few counts. Possible read error: a much larger clone is one base away. Other nucleotide sequences from this sample produce the same CDR3. The chain couples TRDV1 to TRDJ1, with 12 bases aligning to TRDD3. Looked up from germline, CDR1 is TSWWSYY and CDR2 is QGS. The CDR3 has 21 amino acids. The CDR3 nucleotides read TGTGCCCTTGGGGAAGTATCTTCTCCTATCTGGGGGATACGCCACACCGATAAACTCATCTTT. This gives the protein CALGEVSSPIWGIRHTDKLIF.

Remarks on this clone: A far larger clone is one nucleotide away, so this likely arose from a read error. Other DNA variants within this sample encode the same CDR3. This chain uses TRDV2 with TRDJ1; TRDD3 matches at 9 bases. The CDR3 has 16 amino acids. Germline CDR1 reads GEAIGNYY; CDR2 reads EKD. J gave up 3 bases and V 0 bases, and 7 bases lay outside the gene matches. The CDR3, as DNA: TGTGCCTGTGACACCCTGGGGGATCCCCACGCCGATAAACTCATCTTT. This translates into CACDTLGDPHADKLIF.

There are a few counts of this clone. The TCRdb record carries a much larger clone's protein, which differs from this DNA's translation at residue 14; a read error is the likely cause, and the protein listed here is the DNA translation. V and J are TRDV2 and TRDJ1; a possible D gene is TRDD3 (9 bases). CDR1 and CDR2 (germline): GEAIGNYY, EKD. The length of the CDR3 is 19 residues. V was shortened by 0 bases and J by 3 bases, with 25 bases between the two germline ends. CDR3 in amino acids: CACDTLPTGDTGGADKLIF. The CDR3 coding sequence is TGTGCCTGTGACACCCTTCCTACGGGGGATACTGGGGGGGCCGATAAACTCATCTTT.

By proportion, this clone is medium-sized. V gene TRDV2 combines with J gene TRDJ1; 8 positions agree with TRDD3. V gave up 0 bases and J gave up 4 bases; unmatched junction bases: 3. This CDR3 spans 14 amino acids. Germline V gene lookup returns CDR1 GEAIGNYY and CDR2 EKD. CDR3 in amino acids: CACDTLGDNDKLIF. In nucleotides, the CDR3 is TGTGCCTGTGACACCCTGGGGGACAACGATAAACTCATCTTT.

This clone is medium-sized within its sample. Other DNA sequences of this sample code for an identical CDR3. The rearrangement uses TRDV1 and TRDJ1; TRDD3 matches at 10 bases. This CDR3 region has 18 residues. The germline CDR1 and CDR2 sequences are TSWWSYY and QGS. Losses at the gene ends were 0 bases for V and 3 bases for J; bases not matched to a gene: 10. The DNA of the CDR3 is TGTGCTCTTGGGGAACTCGAGGTACTGGGGGATGGCGCCGATAAACTCATCTTT. The encoded protein is CALGELEVLGDGADKLIF.